These 31 T cell receptor beta chains originate from one sample sequenced in a study of T cells in Graves' hyperthyroidism and ophthalmopathy (dated by TCRdb to the late 2010s). Library preparation was by multiplex PCR. The instrument given in TCRdb is Illumina HiSeq 2000. Amplification of TCR beta CDR3 regions was carried out from RNA transcripts. The TCR CDR3 was subjected to a first round of RT-PCR using the HTBI primer set and the Qiagen OneStep RT-PCR kit. TCRdb trimmed the raw reads at Q25, called clones with MiXCR and kept productive beta chains. Identical CDR3 protein sequences are pooled into one entry, listed with their most common genes and DNA. The sample data list some 270,000 distinct CDR3 sequences, and 13% of these were observed just once. The ten largest clones take up around 7.9% of the sample. Sample: blood. These receptors all stem from a woman aged 30 to 39 with Graves' hyperthyroidism that later progressed to Graves' ophthalmopathy.

This clonotype was detected ten times or more. The V call is TRBV2, the J call TRBJ1-6; D is unclear. Trimming left V 4 bases short and J 9 bases short, with 10 bases between. The germline CDR1 and CDR2 sequences are SNHLY and FYNNEI. The CDR3 length is 13 residues. This chain's CDR3 is CASSGEGSSPLHF. CDR3 nucleotide sequence: TGTGCCAGCAGTGGGGAAGGCAGTTCACCCCTCCACTTT.

This clonotype appeared many times. This chain links TRBV6-1 with TRBJ2-1, with TRBD1 matching 7 bases. CDR1 and CDR2 (germline): MNHNS, SASEGT. The CDR3 runs to 15 residues. V was pared by 5 bases and J by 2 bases, with 6 bases of the junction left unmatched. CDR3 region: CASSQGQEAYNEQFF. The CDR3 nucleotides read TGTGCCAGCAGTCAAGGACAGGAAGCCTACAATGAGCAGTTCTTC.

This clonotype was seen ten or more times. The CDR3 DNA follows: TGTGCCAGCAGCTTAGGATCACAGGGGACTACAGATACGCAGTATTTT. Translation: CASSLGSQGTTDTQYF. V and J are TRBV11-2 and TRBJ2-3, with a possible D match to TRBD1 (7 bases). Trimming removed 1 base at V and 3 bases at J, with 14 bases between. Germline-derived CDR1 and CDR2 are SGHAT and FQNNGV. The CDR3 length is 16 residues.

This clonotype was seen many times. Compared with germline, one end of the junction differs, possibly owing to a read error. The chain has TRBV7-2 and TRBJ1-3, with 10 bases fitting TRBD1. This CDR3 is built from 16 residues. Germline-derived CDR1 and CDR2 are SGHTA and FQGNSA. DNA of the CDR3: TGTGCCAGCACCTTACCTTTGACAGGGGGCGGAAACACCATATATTTT. Protein sequence: CASTLPLTGGGNTIYF.

There are many counts of this clonotype. V and J are TRBV10-2 and TRBJ1-1, with D perhaps TRBD1 (5 bases). Trimming pared 3 bases from V and 0 bases from J, leaving 8 bases between. The CDR3 sequence is 14 residues long. The germline gives CDR1 WSHSY, CDR2 SAAADI. CDR3 region: CASSEWGLNTEAFF. In DNA form, the CDR3 reads TGCGCCAGCAGTGAATGGGGACTGAACACTGAAGCTTTCTTT.

This clonotype was picked up many times. The chain carries TRBV20-1 and TRBJ2-7; D perhaps matches TRBD1 (6 bases). Looked up from germline, CDR1 is DFQATT and CDR2 is SNEGSKA (reference sequence). The CDR3 is 12 residues long. The CDR3 region is CSANRADIEQYF. CDR3 bases: TGCAGCGCGAACAGGGCCGACATCGAGCAGTACTTC.

This clonotype was counted ten times or more. The rearrangement uses TRBV6-2 or TRBV6-3 and TRBJ2-4, with D tentatively TRBD2 (6 bases). Per germline, CDR1 MNHEY and CDR2 SVGEGT. This CDR3 spans 14 amino acids. V was shortened by 6 bases and J by 0 bases, with 9 bases between the two germline ends. In DNA, the CDR3 is TGTGCCAGCAGACGAGCGGGAGCCAAAAACATTCAGTACTTC. Translating it yields CASRRAGAKNIQYF.

This clonotype was observed at least ten times. The chain uses TRBV28 and TRBJ2-7; D is perhaps TRBD1 (6 bases). This CDR3 has 14 amino acids. Germline V lookup: CDR1 MDHEN, CDR2 SYDVKM. With 6 bases removed from V and 3 bases from J, the gap between germline ends came to 15 bases. The CDR3 spells CASRDTQGDYEQYF. As DNA, the CDR3 is TGTGCCAGCAGAGATACACAGGGTGACTACGAGCAGTACTTC.

This clonotype was detected only a few times. This chain connects TRBV7-9 to TRBJ2-5; D possibly corresponds to TRBD1 (6 bases). CDR1 is SEHNR, CDR2 FQNEAQ, per germline (reference sequence). Trimming removed 2 bases at V and 9 bases at J, with 19 bases between. CDR3 size: 15 residues. CDR3: CASSLRTAAGLAQYF. Here the CDR3 DNA reads TGTGCCAGCAGCTTAAGGACAGCCGCCGGATTGGCCCAGTACTTC.

Written as DNA, the CDR3 is TGTGCCAGCAGCCCCCTAACCGGGAGCACTTTTGTATACAATGAGCAGTTCTTC. This encodes CASSPLTGSTFVYNEQFF. This sequence joins TRBV14 and TRBJ2-1, with a tentative D call TRBD2 (6 bases). CDR3 length: 18 amino acids. V was cut by 4 bases and J by 4 bases, with 23 bases left in between. Germline V gives CDR1 SGHDN, CDR2 FVKESK.

The chain employs TRBV5-4 and TRBJ2-2; unclear D gene. The CDR3 has 14 residues. Germline V gene sequence: CDR1 SGHNT, CDR2 YYREEE (reference sequence). The V end lost 1 base, the J end lost 1 base, and 5 bases lay between the germline ends. CDR3 protein: CASSLNGNTGELFF. The CDR3 nucleotides are TGTGCCAGCAGCTTGAACGGGAACACCGGGGAGCTGTTTTTT.

This clonotype has just a few counts. The rearrangement links TRBV9 to TRBJ1-2, with a tentative D call TRBD1 (5 bases). This CDR3 is built from 13 residues. Trimming left V 5 bases short and J 2 bases short, with 10 bases between. The germline CDR1 and CDR2 sequences are SGDLS and YYNGEE. CDR3 DNA: TGTGCCAGCAGTGGGGCCCGGAACTATGGCTACACCTTC. Its protein is CASSGARNYGYTF.

This clonotype was seen at least ten times. The chain links TRBV20-1 to TRBJ1-1, with D possibly matching TRBD1 (5 bases). The CDR3 contains 14 residues. V lost 3 bases and J 4 bases, leaving 15 bases between the germline ends. Germline V gene data show CDR1 as DFQATT and CDR2 as SNEGSKA (reference sequence). CDR3 amino acids: CSASTGTGGTEAFF. The CDR3 coding sequence is TGCAGTGCTAGTACCGGGACCGGAGGCACTGAAGCTTTCTTT.

This clonotype was seen repeatedly, ten times or more. The V gene is TRBV20-1, the J gene TRBJ2-3, with D hard to call. This CDR3 is built from 13 residues. Germline CDR1 and CDR2: DFQATT and SNEGSKA (reference sequence). V dropped 3 bases and J dropped 0 bases, with 7 bases sitting between them. The CDR3 DNA sequence: TGCAGTGCTAGGCGGCAGAGCACAGATACGCAGTATTTT. Amino acid sequence: CSARRQSTDTQYF.

Many counts were recorded for this clonotype. This rearrangement joins TRBV28 to TRBJ2-1, with 7 bases aligning to TRBD1. Germline values: CDR1 MDHEN, CDR2 SYDVKM. V was pared by 4 bases and J by 2 bases, with 5 bases of the junction left unmatched. This CDR3 has 15 residues. Here the CDR3 DNA reads TGTGCCAGCAGTTCCGCCGGGACAGCCTACAATGAGCAGTTCTTC. It translates to CASSSAGTAYNEQFF.

The sample holds a few counts of this clonotype. The CDR3 nucleotides read TGTGCCAGTAGTATAGGCTGGCAGGCCACAGATACGCAGTATTTT. Its protein is CASSIGWQATDTQYF. The chain recombines TRBV19 with TRBJ2-3; D unresolved. The CDR3 totals 15 residues. CDR1 and CDR2 (germline): LNHDA, SQIVND (reference sequence). V gave up 1 base and J gave up 2 bases, with 10 bases separating them.

This clonotype occurred many times. The chain is built from TRBV27 and TRBJ2-5; D remains unclear. Germline CDR1 and CDR2: MNHEY and SMNVEV (reference sequence). Trimming shortened V by 3 bases and J by 4 bases, and 12 bases separated the two germline ends. The CDR3 spans 14 residues. The DNA for the CDR3 is TGTGCCAGCAGTTTTTCTCCGAGAGTAGAGACCCAGTACTTC. It is translated as CASSFSPRVETQYF.

At least ten counts were recorded for this clonotype. This rearrangement joins TRBV24-1 to TRBJ2-1; D is uncertain. Trimming shortened V by 1 base and J by 9 bases, and 3 bases separated the two germline ends. This CDR3 region has 11 residues. CDR1 KGHDR and CDR2 SFDVKD come from the germline V gene. Here the CDR3 reads CATSDFSEQFF. The CDR3 DNA reads as TGTGCCACCAGTGATTTTAGTGAGCAGTTCTTC.

The chain joins TRBV30 to TRBJ1-3; D uncertain. Germline V gene lookup returns CDR1 GTSNPN and CDR2 SVGIG (reference sequence). V was trimmed by 2 bases and J by 3 bases, leaving 8 bases between them. The CDR3 has 13 amino acids. Written as DNA, the CDR3 is TGTGCCTGGAGTCCAGTGAGTGGAAACACCATATATTTT. It is translated as CAWSPVSGNTIYF.

V is TRBV6-2 or TRBV6-3 and J is TRBJ2-5; possibly TRBD1 or TRBD2 for D (6 bases each). The CDR3 covers 15 residues. Per the germline V gene, CDR1 is MNHEY and CDR2 is SVGEGT. V gave up 6 bases and J gave up 1 base, with 15 bases separating them. The CDR3 loop reads CASSRGTTSQETQYF. The CDR3 DNA reads as TGTGCCAGCAGCCGCGGGACAACGAGCCAAGAGACCCAGTACTTC.

The chain uses TRBV14 and TRBJ2-5; 9 nucleotides align to TRBD2. This CDR3 has 16 amino acids. The V gene end was trimmed by 4 bases and the J gene end by 4 bases; junction bases not matched to a gene: 10. CDR1 is SGHDN, CDR2 FVKESK, per germline. The CDR3 coding sequence is TGTGCCAGCAGCCCCGTAGTAGCGGGAGTAGCAGAGACCCAGTACTTC. Its translation: CASSPVVAGVAETQYF.

This clonotype showed up many times. This chain uses TRBV11-2 with TRBJ2-4; D gene ambiguous. Germline CDR1 is SGHAT and CDR2 is FQNNGV. This CDR3 is built from 12 residues. Trimming cost V 0 bases and J 8 bases, with 5 bases left between them. The CDR3 nucleotides are TGTGCCAGCAGCTTAGAGGGATACATTCAGTACTTC. Translation: CASSLEGYIQYF. Based on the CDR3 plus reference TRBV11-2 and TRBJ2-4, the full variable domain is EAGVAQSPRYKIIEKRQSVAFWCNPISGHATLYWYQQILGQGPKLLIQFQNNGVVDDSQLPKDRFSAERLKGVDSTLKIQPAKLEDSAVYLCASSLEGYIQYFGAGTRLSVL.

This clonotype showed up many times. The rearrangement uses TRBV27 and TRBJ2-7; perhaps TRBD2 as D (5 bases). From germline, CDR1 is MNHEY and CDR2 SMNVEV (reference sequence). The ends were cut back, 2 bases at V and 1 base at J, with 9 bases in the middle. The CDR3 loop spans 14 amino acids. The CDR3 DNA reads TGTGCCAGCAGTTTAACACGGGGATCCTACGAGCAGTACTTC. Amino acid sequence: CASSLTRGSYEQYF.

This clonotype was detected a few times. The gene calls are TRBV9 and TRBJ1-2; a weak D match, TRBD1 (6 bases). The V end was cut by 0 bases, the J end by 4 bases, with 13 bases between. CDR1 is SGDLS and CDR2 is YYNGEE in the germline V gene. CDR3 length equals 15 residues. In nucleotides, the CDR3 is TGTGCCAGCAGCGTAGAGGTACAGGGTGTCTATGGCTACACCTTC. Translated: CASSVEVQGVYGYTF.

This clonotype was detected only once. V usage is TRBV28 and J usage is TRBJ1-1; TRBD1 might be the D (5 bases). CDR1 is MDHEN, CDR2 SYDVKM, per germline. V lost 3 bases to trimming and J lost 0 bases, with 14 bases between them. This CDR3 is 16 amino acids long. DNA for the CDR3: TGTGCCAGCAGTTTGGGGGAGTACCTCATGAACACTGAAGCTTTCTTT. This sequence encodes CASSLGEYLMNTEAFF.

This clonotype was counted many times. The rearrangement uses TRBV11-3 and TRBJ2-1; the D gene is possibly TRBD1 (6 bases). The germline V gene encodes CDR1 SGHNT and CDR2 YENEEA. CDR3 length: 13 amino acids. V was cut by 3 bases and J by 7 bases, with 10 bases left in between. CDR3 sequence: CASSFWGPNEQFF. Here the CDR3 DNA reads TGTGCCAGCAGCTTTTGGGGGCCAAATGAGCAGTTCTTC.

There are many counts of this clonotype. This sequence joins TRBV24-1 and TRBJ2-1; TRBD1 matches at 9 bases. CDR3 length: 17 amino acids. Per the germline V gene, CDR1 is KGHDR and CDR2 is SFDVKD. Trimming at V came to 3 bases and at J to 0 bases, leaving 5 bases not matched to a gene. For the CDR3, the DNA is TGTGCCACCAGTGATCGAGGACAGGGGCCCTCCTACAATGAGCAGTTCTTC. This encodes CATSDRGQGPSYNEQFF.

This clonotype appeared many times. The chain combines TRBV12-3 or TRBV12-4 with TRBJ1-5, with TRBD1 matching over 9 bases. The CDR3 has 16 amino acids. After removal of 6 bases from V and 0 bases from J, the junction contained 6 bases not matched to a gene. CDR3 region: CASSRTGDYSNQPQHF. As DNA, the CDR3 is TGTGCCAGCAGCAGGACAGGGGATTATAGCAATCAGCCCCAGCATTTT.

A remark on this clonotype: A much larger clone differs from this one at a single base, so this may be a read error. The chain links TRBV7-9 to TRBJ2-5, with 13 bases lining up with TRBD2. This CDR3 has 18 residues. From germline, CDR1 is SEHNR and CDR2 FQNEAQ (reference sequence). V trimming: 6 bases; J trimming: 1 base; junction bases outside the gene matches: 11. DNA for the CDR3: TGTGCCAGCAGTCCCAGGACTAGCGGGGGCCTAATCCAAGAGACCCAGTACTTC. Translated, it gives CASSPRTSGGLIQETQYF.

This clonotype has only a few counts. The chain has TRBV4-3 and TRBJ2-3; no firm D call. The CDR3 runs 12 residues. V was clipped by 1 base and J by 8 bases, with 7 bases between them. Germline assignment: CDR1 LGHNA and CDR2 YSLEER. CDR3 DNA: TGCGCCAGCAGCCAAGGTCAACGTACGCAGTATTTT. It codes for CASSQGQRTQYF.

The table lists this clonotype with many counts. The chain combines TRBV28 with TRBJ1-5, with D unresolved. This CDR3 is 15 amino acids long. The V and J ends lost 6 bases and 6 bases respectively, with 18 bases between them. From germline, CDR1 is MDHEN and CDR2 SYDVKM. The CDR3 loop is CASSPGQAASQPQHF. The CDR3 DNA reads as TGTGCCAGCAGCCCTGGGCAGGCGGCGAGTCAGCCCCAGCATTTT.